The rows below give T cell receptor beta chains drawn from one sample of a study of radiotherapy plus CTLA-4 blockade in lung cancer. This table comes from immunoSEQ multiplex PCR, and its TCRdb copy is limited to in-frame clones, with some not included. Of over 75,000 clones listed, roughly 80% were seen once; the top ten hold more than 0.65%. Material: peripheral blood, obtained from a patient treated with radiotherapy plus ipilimumab. The receptors stem from a human donor with non-small cell lung cancer who had stable disease on radiotherapy plus ipilimumab. CDR3s include the opening cysteine and the closing phenylalanine or tryptophan. Each record gives: J gene, V gene, CDR3 protein.

>TRBJ2-1|TRBV27
CASSFRSYNEQFF
>TRBJ2-1|TRBV9
CASSAVGGGGYNEQFF
>TRBJ2-7|TRBV7-2
CASSPRVGGEQYF
>TRBJ1-4|TRBV2
CASSGGTGEKLFF
>TRBJ2-1|TRBV11-2
CASSLFPEMTYNEQFF
>TRBJ1-4|TRBV7-7
CASSPQVVNEKLFF
>TRBJ2-5|TRBV6-4
CASSRTYQETQYF
>TRBJ1-5|TRBV28
CASSLLGQPQHF
>TRBJ2-1|TRBV7-9
CASSRGQGFTSSYNEQFF
>TRBJ1-2|TRBV9
CASSTDTGDRYGYTF
>TRBJ2-3|TRBV2
CARDRRTDTQYF
>TRBJ2-7|TRBV5-4
CASSRRDRGPYEQYF
>TRBJ2-5|TRBV5-6
CASSLYPQETQYF
>TRBJ2-5|TRBV30
CAWSNGGWETQYF
>TRBJ1-2|TRBV28
CASSSGPYGYTF
>TRBJ1-2|TRBV28
CASRESGDPGGTGYGYTF
>TRBJ2-1|TRBV19
CASTSTSGIGEQFF
>TRBJ2-3|TRBV19
CASSLAGRGGTDTQYF
>TRBJ1-4|TRBV11-2
CASSWGEKLFF
>TRBJ2-1|TRBV27
CASSLRGPRGEQFF
>TRBJ2-7|TRBV4-2
CASSQLGQTYEQYF
>TRBJ2-5|TRBV7-9
CASSLRVGQETQYF
>TRBJ1-5|TRBV5-6
CASSRRGGNQPQHF
>TRBJ2-1|TRBV18
CASSRTSGRVDEQFF
>TRBJ1-2|TRBV6-5
CASSYSRTGVYGYTF
>TRBJ2-4|TRBV25-1
CASSEAGAGKNIQYF
>TRBJ1-3|TRBV18
CASSPRESSGNTIYF
>TRBJ1-2|TRBV11-2
CASSPGGPNYGYTF
>TRBJ1-1|TRBV4-2
CASSQPSGWENTEAFF
>.|TRBV5-6
CASSLRGLVEQYF
>TRBJ2-7|TRBV6-1
CASFRDWQSYEQYF
>TRBJ2-7|TRBV19
CASSGDRWEYEQYF
>TRBJ2-7|TRBV30
CAWTLSGRSEQYF
>TRBJ2-5|TRBV2
CASKVERDLETQYF
>TRBJ2-7|TRBV15
CATSRVDRGYEQYF
>TRBJ1-1|TRBV7-2
CASSLAILGQGFTEAFF
>TRBJ2-7|TRBV23-1
CASSQSGTGNSYEQYF
>TRBJ2-1|TRBV27
CASSPRDSHYNEQFF
>TRBJ2-1|TRBV4-2
CASSQVRESYNEQFF
>TRBJ2-5|TRBV5-1
CASSLWKGPQETQYF
>TRBJ1-1|TRBV19
CASNHGRGSGTEAFF
>TRBJ2-5|TRBV19
CASSIAGRSQTQYF
>TRBJ1-1|TRBV30
CAWSRTGAGKGTEAFF
>TRBJ2-5|TRBV28
CASATDRWVQETQYF
>TRBJ2-7|TRBV10-3
CAISESRNEQYF
>TRBJ2-2|TRBV29-1
CSVVSDATGELFF
>TRBJ1-2|TRBV29-1
CSVFGQGVKDYGYTF
>TRBJ2-1|TRBV19
CASQDKPREQFF
>TRBJ2-1|TRBV5-1
CASTPEGAFNNEQFF
>TRBJ2-3|TRBV7-2
CASSLASTSGRTDTQYF
>TRBJ1-1|TRBV2
CASSEGARANTEAFF
>TRBJ2-1|TRBV28
CASSLWISGAPYNEQFF
>TRBJ1-3|TRBV6-6
CASSYSGDSGNTIYF
>TRBJ1-2|TRBV9
CASSLTDVANYGYTF